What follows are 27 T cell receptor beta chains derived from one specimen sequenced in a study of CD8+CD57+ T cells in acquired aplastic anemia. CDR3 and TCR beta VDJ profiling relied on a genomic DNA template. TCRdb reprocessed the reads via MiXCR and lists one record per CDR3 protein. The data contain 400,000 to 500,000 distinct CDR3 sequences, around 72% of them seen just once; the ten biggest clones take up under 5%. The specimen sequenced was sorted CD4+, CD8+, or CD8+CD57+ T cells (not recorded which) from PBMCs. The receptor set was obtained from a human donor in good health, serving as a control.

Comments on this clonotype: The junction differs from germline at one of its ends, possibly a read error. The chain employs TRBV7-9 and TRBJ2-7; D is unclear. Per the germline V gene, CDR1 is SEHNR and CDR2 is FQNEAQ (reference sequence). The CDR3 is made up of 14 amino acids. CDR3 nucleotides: TGTGCCAGCAGCTTGCGGCAGGAATCCGGAAAACTGTTTTTC. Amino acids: CASSLRQESGKLFF.

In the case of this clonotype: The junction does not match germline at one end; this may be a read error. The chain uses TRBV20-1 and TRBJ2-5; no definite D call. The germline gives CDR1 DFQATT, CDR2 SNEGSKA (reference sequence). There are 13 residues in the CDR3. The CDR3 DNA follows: TGCAGTGCTAGACCCCCCCGTCAAGGGACCCAGTACTTC. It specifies CSARPPRQGTQYF.

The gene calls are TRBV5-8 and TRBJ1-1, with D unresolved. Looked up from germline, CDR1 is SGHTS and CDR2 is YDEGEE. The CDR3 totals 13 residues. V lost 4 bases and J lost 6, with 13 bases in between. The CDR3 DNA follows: TGTGCCAGCAGCGCGGTCGGGTGTGCTGAAGCTTTCTTT. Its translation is CASSAVGCAEAFF. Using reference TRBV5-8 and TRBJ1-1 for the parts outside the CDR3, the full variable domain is EAGVTQSPTHLIKTRGQQATLRCSPISGHTSVYWYQQALGLGLQFLLWYDEGEERNRGNFPPRFSGRQFPNYSSELNVNALELEDSALYLCASSAVGCAEAFFGQGTRLTVV.

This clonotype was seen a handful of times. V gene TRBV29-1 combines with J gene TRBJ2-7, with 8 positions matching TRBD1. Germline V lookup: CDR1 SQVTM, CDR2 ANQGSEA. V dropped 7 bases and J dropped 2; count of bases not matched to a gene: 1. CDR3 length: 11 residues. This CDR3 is CSGTGPYEQYF. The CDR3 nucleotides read TGCAGCGGGACAGGGCCCTACGAGCAGTACTTC.

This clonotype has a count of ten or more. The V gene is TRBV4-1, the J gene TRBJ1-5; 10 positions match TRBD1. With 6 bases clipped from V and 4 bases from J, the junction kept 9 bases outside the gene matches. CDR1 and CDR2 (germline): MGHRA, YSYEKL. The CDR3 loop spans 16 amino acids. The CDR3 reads CASRQTGGGMNQPQHF. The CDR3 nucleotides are TGCGCCAGCAGACAGACAGGGGGCGGGATGAATCAGCCCCAGCATTTT.

The CDR3 DNA sequence: TGTGCCAGCAGTTTAAGGGGGGGGGGTTTGGGCAATCAGCCCCAGCATTTT. Protein: CASSLRGGGLGNQPQHF. The chain uses TRBV12-3 or TRBV12-4 and TRBJ1-5, with a weak D call TRBD1 (6 bases). V was clipped by 2 bases and J by 2 bases, with 16 bases between them. The CDR3 spans 17 residues.

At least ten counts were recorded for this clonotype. The CDR3 loop is CASSATGGGNTIYF. CDR3 coding DNA: TGTGCCAGCAGCGCCACAGGGGGTGGAAACACCATATATTTT. The rearrangement joins TRBV7-2 to TRBJ1-3; 8 bases are shared with TRBD1. The CDR3 length is 14 residues. CDR1 is SGHTA, CDR2 FQGNSA, per germline. Trimming cost V 5 bases and J 3 bases; bases outside gene matches: 3.

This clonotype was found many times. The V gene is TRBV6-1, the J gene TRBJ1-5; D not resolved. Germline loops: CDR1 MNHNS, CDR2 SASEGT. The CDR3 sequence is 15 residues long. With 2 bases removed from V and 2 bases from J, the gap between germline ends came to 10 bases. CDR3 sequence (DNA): TGTGCCAGCAGTGAAAACGGGGTGGGCAATCAGCCCCAGCATTTT. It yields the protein CASSENGVGNQPQHF.

The CDR3 nucleotides read TGTGCCACCGCCATGAATGGACTAGCGGGAAAGTCGTACCAAGAGACCCAGTACTTC. Protein sequence: CATAMNGLAGKSYQETQYF. The gene calls are TRBV15 and TRBJ2-5; 12 bases fit TRBD2. The CDR3 extends over 19 amino acids. CDR1 is LNHNV, CDR2 YYDKDF, per germline (reference sequence). V lost 8 bases and J lost 0; bases outside the gene matches: 16.

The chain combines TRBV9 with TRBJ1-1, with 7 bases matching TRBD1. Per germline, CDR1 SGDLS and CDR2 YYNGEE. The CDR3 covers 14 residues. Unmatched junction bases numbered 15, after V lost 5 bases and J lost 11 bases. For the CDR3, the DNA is TGTGCCAGCAGTGAAGCAGGGGGGGACCATCCCGCTTTCTTT. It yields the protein CASSEAGGDHPAFF.

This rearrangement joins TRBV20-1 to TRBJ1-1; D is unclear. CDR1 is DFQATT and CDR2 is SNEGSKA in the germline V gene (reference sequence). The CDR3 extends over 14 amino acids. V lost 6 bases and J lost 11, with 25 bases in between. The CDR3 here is CSATAPHVGEEAFF. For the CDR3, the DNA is TGCAGTGCCACAGCGCCACACGTGGGCGAGGAGGCTTTCTTT.

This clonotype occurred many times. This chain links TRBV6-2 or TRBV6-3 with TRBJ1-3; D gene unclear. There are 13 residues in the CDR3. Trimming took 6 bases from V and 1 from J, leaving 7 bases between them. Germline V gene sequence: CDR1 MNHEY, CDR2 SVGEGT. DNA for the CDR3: TGTGCCAGCAGGGTCGCTTCTGGAAACACCATATATTTT. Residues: CASRVASGNTIYF.

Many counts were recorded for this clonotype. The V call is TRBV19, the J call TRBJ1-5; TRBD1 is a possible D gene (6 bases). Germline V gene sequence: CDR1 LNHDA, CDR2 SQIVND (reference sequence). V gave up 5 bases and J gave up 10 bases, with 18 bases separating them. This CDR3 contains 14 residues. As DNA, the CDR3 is TGTGCCAGTAGTGTCGGGGGGGCCTTATCTCCCCAGCATTTT. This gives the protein CASSVGGALSPQHF.

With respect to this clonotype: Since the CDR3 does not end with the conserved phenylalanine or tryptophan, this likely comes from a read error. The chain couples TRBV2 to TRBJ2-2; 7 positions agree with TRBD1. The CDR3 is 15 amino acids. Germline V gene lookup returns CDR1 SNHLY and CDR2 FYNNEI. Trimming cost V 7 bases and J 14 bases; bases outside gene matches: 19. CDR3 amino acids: CASTPATGSSGLLFC. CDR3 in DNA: TGTGCCAGCACCCCCGCGACAGGGAGTTCCGGGCTCCTGTTTTGT.

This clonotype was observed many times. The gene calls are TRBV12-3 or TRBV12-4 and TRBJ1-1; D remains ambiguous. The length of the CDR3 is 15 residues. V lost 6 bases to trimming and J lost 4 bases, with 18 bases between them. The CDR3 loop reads CASSQGRPIFTEAFF. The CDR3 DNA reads TGTGCCAGCAGCCAAGGCAGACCGATTTTCACTGAAGCTTTCTTT.

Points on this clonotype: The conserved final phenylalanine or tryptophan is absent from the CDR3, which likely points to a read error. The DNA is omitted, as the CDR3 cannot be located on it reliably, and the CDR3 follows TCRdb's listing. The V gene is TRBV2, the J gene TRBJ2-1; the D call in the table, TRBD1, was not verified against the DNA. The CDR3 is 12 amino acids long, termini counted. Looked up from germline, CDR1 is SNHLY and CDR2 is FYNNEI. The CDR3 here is CASSRRDNETFC.

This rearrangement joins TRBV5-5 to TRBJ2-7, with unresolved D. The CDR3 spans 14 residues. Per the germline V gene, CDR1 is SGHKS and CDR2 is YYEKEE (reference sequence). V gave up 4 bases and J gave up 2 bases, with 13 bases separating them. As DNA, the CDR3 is TGTGCCAGCAGCCCCTATAGCAAGACCTACGAGCAGTACTTC. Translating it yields CASSPYSKTYEQYF.

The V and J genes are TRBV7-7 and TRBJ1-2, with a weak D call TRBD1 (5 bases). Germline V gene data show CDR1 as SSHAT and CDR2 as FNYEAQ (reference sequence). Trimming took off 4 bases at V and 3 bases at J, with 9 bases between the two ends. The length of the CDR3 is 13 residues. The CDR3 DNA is TGTGCCAGCAGCTCGGACAAAGACTATGGCTACACCTTC. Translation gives CASSSDKDYGYTF.

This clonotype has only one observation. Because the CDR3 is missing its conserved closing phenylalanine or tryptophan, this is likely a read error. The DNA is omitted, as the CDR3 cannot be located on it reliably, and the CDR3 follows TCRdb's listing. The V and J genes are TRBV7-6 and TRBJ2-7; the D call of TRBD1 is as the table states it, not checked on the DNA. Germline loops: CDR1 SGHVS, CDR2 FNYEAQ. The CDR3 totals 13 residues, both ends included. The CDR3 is CASSDRYGYAFGS.

The CDR3 bases are TGTGCCAGCAGCTTGGAGCCAGGCCTAAGCTCCTACGAGCAGTACTTC. Translating it yields CASSLEPGLSSYEQYF. The gene calls are TRBV5-4 and TRBJ2-7; D not certain. CDR3 size: 16 residues. The V gene's germline CDR1 is SGHNT and CDR2 YYREEE (reference sequence). V was trimmed by 0 bases and J by 0 bases, leaving 13 bases between them.

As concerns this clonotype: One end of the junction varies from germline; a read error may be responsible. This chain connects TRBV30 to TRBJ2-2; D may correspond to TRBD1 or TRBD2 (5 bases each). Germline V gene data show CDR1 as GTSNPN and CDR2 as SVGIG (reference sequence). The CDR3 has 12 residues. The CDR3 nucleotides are TGTGCCTGGAAATGGACACCCGGGGAGCTGTCTTTT. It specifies CAWKWTPGELSF.

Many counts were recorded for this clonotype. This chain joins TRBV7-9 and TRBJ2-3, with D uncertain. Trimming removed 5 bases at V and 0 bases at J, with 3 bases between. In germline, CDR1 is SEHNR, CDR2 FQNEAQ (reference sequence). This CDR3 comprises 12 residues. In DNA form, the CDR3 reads TGTGCCAGCAGCGCAAGCACAGATACGCAGTATTTT. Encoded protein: CASSASTDTQYF.

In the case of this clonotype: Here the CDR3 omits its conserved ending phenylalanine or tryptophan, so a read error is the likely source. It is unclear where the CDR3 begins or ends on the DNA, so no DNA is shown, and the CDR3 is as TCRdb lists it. CDR3: CASSVVAGGDRYI. The chain uses TRBV9 and TRBJ2-7; the table's D call, TRBD2, was not checked against the DNA. With termini counted, the CDR3 has 13 amino acids. Per germline, CDR1 SGDLS and CDR2 YYNGEE.

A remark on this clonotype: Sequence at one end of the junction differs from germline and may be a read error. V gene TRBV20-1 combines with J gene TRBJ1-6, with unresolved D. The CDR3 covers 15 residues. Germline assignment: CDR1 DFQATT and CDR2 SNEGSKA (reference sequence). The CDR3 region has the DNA TGCAGTGCCGAAGGGATCGGGCAAGATAATTCGCCCCTCCACTTT. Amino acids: CSAEGIGQDNSPLHF.

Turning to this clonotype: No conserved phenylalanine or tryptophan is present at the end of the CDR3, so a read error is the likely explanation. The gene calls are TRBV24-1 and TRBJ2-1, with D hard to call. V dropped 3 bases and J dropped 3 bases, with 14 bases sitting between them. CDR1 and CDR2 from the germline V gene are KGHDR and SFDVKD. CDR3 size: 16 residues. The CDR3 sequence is CATSDTDGVHYNEQFC. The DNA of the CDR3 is TGTGCCACCAGTGATACCGATGGGGTCCACTACAATGAGCAGTTCTGC.

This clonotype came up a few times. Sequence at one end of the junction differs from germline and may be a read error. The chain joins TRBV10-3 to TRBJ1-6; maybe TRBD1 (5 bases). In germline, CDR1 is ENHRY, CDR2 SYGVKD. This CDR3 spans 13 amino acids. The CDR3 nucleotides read TGTGCCAGCAGTGGGGGGTGGGCCTCACCCCTCCACTTT. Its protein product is CASSGGWASPLHF.

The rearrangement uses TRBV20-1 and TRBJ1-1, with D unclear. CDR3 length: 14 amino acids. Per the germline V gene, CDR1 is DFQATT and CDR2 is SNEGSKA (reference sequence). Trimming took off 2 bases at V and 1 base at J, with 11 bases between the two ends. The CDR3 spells CSARPILKNTEAFF. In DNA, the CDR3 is TGCAGTGCTAGACCCATACTCAAGAACACTGAAGCTTTCTTT.